The rows below give T cell receptor beta chains drawn from one sample of a study of cytomegalovirus exposure and HLA in healthy donors. The data were produced by immunoSEQ multiplex PCR, yet TCRdb's version contains in-frame clones alone and is incomplete. Of over 95,000 clones in the sample, just under 75% were seen once. Sample: PBMCs. The receptors originated from a human donor in good health. CDR3s include the opening cysteine and the closing phenylalanine or tryptophan. D genes are given only for firm matches. Clone size is shown for a subset of rows, as once, few, many or a class of expanded clone.

D,J,V,size,CDR3,DNA
TRBD1,TRBJ2-4,TRBV9,.,CASSPRQGKNIQYF,TGTGCCAGCAGCCCTCGACAGGGAAAAAACATTCAGTACTTC
TRBD1,TRBJ1-5,TRBV30,.,CAWSNDRGGNQPQHF,TGTGCCTGGAGCAACGACAGGGGCGGCAATCAGCCCCAGCATTTT
.,TRBJ2-2,TRBV18,.,CASSPRAANTGELFF,TGTGCCAGCTCACCAAGAGCCGCGAACACCGGGGAGCTGTTTTTT
.,TRBJ1-1,TRBV6-5,.,CASSPTVNTEAFF,TGTGCCAGCAGTCCAACGGTAAACACTGAAGCTTTCTTT
.,TRBJ2-5,TRBV7-9,.,CSSSVLLETQYF,TGTTCCAGCAGCGTACTTCTAGAGACCCAGTACTTC
TRBD2,TRBJ2-3,TRBV7-8,.,CASSLTQTSGRLTDTQYF,TGTGCCAGCAGCTTAACGCAGACTAGCGGGAGGCTCACAGATACGCAGTATTTT
.,TRBJ1-4,TRBV2,.,CASSDRTSEKLFF,TGTGCCAGCAGTGACCGGACATCTGAAAAACTGTTTTTT
.,TRBJ1-4,TRBV7-9,few,CASSFLGQPNEKLFF,TGTGCCAGCAGCTTCTTGGGCCAGCCTAATGAAAAACTGTTTTTT
.,TRBJ1-2,TRBV7-2,.,CASSPGGTEGYYGYTF,TGTGCCAGCAGCCCCGGGGGGACCGAGGGCTACTATGGCTACACCTTC
.,TRBJ1-4,TRBV2,.,CASRHPRRAEKLFF,TGTGCCAGCAGACACCCCCGGAGGGCTGAAAAACTGTTTTTT
TRBD1,TRBJ1-2,TRBV30,few,CAWSPSGQGRNGYTF,TGTGCCTGGAGTCCTTCCGGACAGGGAAGAAACGGCTACACCTTC
.,TRBJ1-4,TRBV28,once,CASSFAGGNEKLFF,TGTGCCAGCAGTTTCGCGGGGGGAAATGAAAAACTGTTTTTT
.,TRBJ1-2,TRBV29-1,once,CSVYQGPYYGYTF,TGCAGCGTTTATCAGGGGCCCTACTATGGCTACACCTTC
.,TRBJ1-1,TRBV9,few,CASSVQGDAEAFF,TGTGCCAGCAGCGTACAGGGCGACGCTGAAGCTTTCTTT
TRBD1,TRBJ1-2,TRBV5-6,.,CASSSPGQGGNYGYTF,TGTGCCAGCAGCTCCCCGGGACAGGGCGGTAACTATGGCTACACCTTC
.,TRBJ1-5,TRBV6-1,.,CASRKGTPSNQPQHF,TGTGCCAGCAGGAAAGGGACACCCAGCAATCAGCCCCAGCATTTT
.,TRBJ1-1,TRBV29-1,.,CSVAQGGKTEAFF,TGCAGCGTTGCACAGGGAGGGAAAACTGAAGCTTTCTTT
.,TRBJ1-5,TRBV6-1,.,CASREAVINQPQHF,TGTGCCAGCCGGGAGGCGGTGATCAATCAGCCCCAGCATTTT
TRBD2,TRBJ2-7,TRBV6-5,few,CASSHWTSGIDEQYF,TGTGCCAGCAGTCATTGGACTAGCGGGATCGACGAGCAGTACTTC
.,TRBJ1-1,TRBV28,.,CASSAAGEWTEAFF,TGTGCCAGCAGCGCGGCAGGGGAATGGACTGAAGCTTTCTTT
.,TRBJ2-3,TRBV30,.,CAWSGTSPTPDTQYF,TGTGCCTGGAGCGGGACTTCCCCTACTCCAGATACGCAGTATTTT
.,TRBJ1-4,TRBV2,few,CASSDGREVEKLFF,TGTGCCAGCAGTGATGGCAGGGAAGTAGAAAAACTGTTTTTT
.,TRBJ2-2,TRBV4-3,.,CASSQGVEWGETGELFF,TGCGCCAGCAGCCAGGGCGTCGAGTGGGGGGAAACCGGGGAGCTGTTTTTT
TRBD2,TRBJ2-5,TRBV9,once,CASSTTLGLAGVGETQYF,TGTGCCAGCAGCACAACGCTGGGACTAGCGGGAGTAGGAGAGACCCAGTACTTC
.,TRBJ1-5,TRBV18,.,CASSPGSRGTVRPQHF,TGTGCCAGCTCACCAGGGTCCAGGGGTACGGTGAGGCCCCAGCATTTT
TRBD1,TRBJ2-2,TRBV7-6,.,CASSLPRQGGLFF,TGTGCCAGCAGCTTACCCAGACAGGGTGGGCTGTTTTTT
TRBD1,TRBJ1-2,TRBV14,.,CASSQTGISYGYTF,TGTGCCAGCAGCCAGACAGGGATCTCTTATGGCTACACCTTC
.,TRBJ1-2,TRBV6-4,.,CASSVERSGYGYTF,TGTGCCAGCAGTGTTGAGAGATCGGGCTATGGCTACACCTTC
.,TRBJ2-7,TRBV29-1,.,CSVRGSSYEQYF,TGCAGCGTTAGGGGGTCCTCCTACGAGCAGTACTTC
.,TRBJ2-5,TRBV11-3,once,CASSFGPGETQYF,TGTGCCAGCAGCTTTGGTCCAGGGGAGACCCAGTACTTC
TRBD2,TRBJ2-6,TRBV6-1,.,CASSELRAGGASSGANVLTF,TGTGCCAGCAGTGAACTCCGAGCGGGGGGCGCAAGTAGTGGGGCCAACGTCCTGACTTTC
TRBD1,TRBJ2-5,TRBV10-3,.,CAISEWGTGSGETQYF,TGTGCCATCAGTGAGTGGGGGACAGGGAGCGGTGAGACCCAGTACTTC
.,TRBJ1-5,TRBV19,.,CASSIDRGANQPQHF,TGTGCCAGTAGTATAGATAGGGGTGCCAATCAGCCCCAGCATTTT
TRBD2,TRBJ2-1,TRBV13,.,CASSSTSGEYNEQFF,TGTGCCAGCAGCTCTACTAGCGGGGAATACAATGAGCAGTTCTTC
TRBD1,TRBJ1-2,TRBV30,few,CAWAKTGGRYYGYTF,TGTGCCTGGGCGAAGACAGGGGGACGATACTATGGCTACACCTTC
.,TRBJ2-7,TRBV6-5,.,CASSYQGEQYF,TGTGCCAGCAGTTATCAGGGCGAGCAGTACTTC
.,TRBJ1-2,TRBV13,.,CASSLGQGYGYTF,TGTGCCAGCAGCTTAGGGCAGGGTTATGGCTACACCTTC
.,TRBJ1-2,TRBV6-1,.,CASSERVGGVGYTF,TGTGCCAGCAGTGAAAGGGTTGGGGGCGTTGGCTACACCTTC
TRBD1,TRBJ2-6,TRBV28,.,CASSSLVRDRGRSGANVLTF,TGTGCCAGCAGTTCCCTAGTTAGGGACAGGGGGCGTTCTGGGGCCAACGTCCTGACTTTC
TRBD1,TRBJ1-1,TRBV11-1,few,CASSSGAGGTEAFF,TGTGCCAGCAGCTCAGGGGCAGGGGGCACTGAAGCTTTCTTT
.,TRBJ1-3,TRBV4-1,once,CASSQEDGTGNTIYF,TGCGCCAGCAGCCAAGAGGACGGGACTGGAAACACCATATATTTT
TRBD2,TRBJ2-2,TRBV5-1,.,CASSPGLAGGLAGELFF,TGCGCCAGCAGCCCGGGACTAGCGGGAGGGTTAGCCGGGGAGCTGTTTTTT
TRBD2,TRBJ2-5,TRBV5-1,.,CASSRPAGEGETQYF,TGCGCCAGCAGCCGTCCAGCGGGAGAGGGAGAGACCCAGTACTTC
.,TRBJ1-1,TRBV7-8,.,CASSSRGNTEAFF,TGTGCCAGCAGCTCTAGGGGGAACACTGAAGCTTTCTTT
TRBD2,TRBJ2-1,TRBV5-4,.,CASSWGGPEFF,TGTGCCAGCAGCTGGGGAGGGCCTGAGTTCTTC
TRBD1,TRBJ1-1,TRBV7-8,.,CASSLGTGNTEAFF,TGTGCCAGCAGCTTAGGGACAGGGAACACTGAAGCTTTCTTT